The TCR beta chain under discussion was sequenced for a study of shared clonotypes between healthy human individuals. Study-wide context: Plates per donor: three CD4 naive, three CD4 memory, two CD8 naive, one CD8 memory. Study-wide results and caveats: The study found about 5% of naive CD4 clonotypes shared across four donors.

Every contributor of samples was a Caucasian grown-up residing in Nashville, Tennessee. Germline values: CDR1 SGHNT, CDR2 YYREEE (reference sequence). This CDR3 comprises 15 residues. The V segment lost 3 bases and the J segment 7 bases; nucleotides outside the gene matches: 5. Using immunoSEQ multiplex PCR, the repertoire was profiled, and TCRdb retains in-frame clones only, with some absent. This table has approximately 2.5 million clones, 80% to 95% appearing once. Turning to this clone: Antigen unknown.

The sequence was obtained from a man aged 18 to 30 in good health. Some clones in this sample may be carry-over from other donors' samples. The sample was naive CD4+ T cells from PBMCs. The subset: CD45RA+ positively selected. The V and J genes are TRBV5-4 and TRBJ1-5; 12 nucleotides align to TRBD1. CDR3 DNA: TGTGCCAGCAGCTCTTCCGGGACAGGGGGCCAGCCCCAGCATTTT. Translated, it gives CASSSSGTGGQPQHF.